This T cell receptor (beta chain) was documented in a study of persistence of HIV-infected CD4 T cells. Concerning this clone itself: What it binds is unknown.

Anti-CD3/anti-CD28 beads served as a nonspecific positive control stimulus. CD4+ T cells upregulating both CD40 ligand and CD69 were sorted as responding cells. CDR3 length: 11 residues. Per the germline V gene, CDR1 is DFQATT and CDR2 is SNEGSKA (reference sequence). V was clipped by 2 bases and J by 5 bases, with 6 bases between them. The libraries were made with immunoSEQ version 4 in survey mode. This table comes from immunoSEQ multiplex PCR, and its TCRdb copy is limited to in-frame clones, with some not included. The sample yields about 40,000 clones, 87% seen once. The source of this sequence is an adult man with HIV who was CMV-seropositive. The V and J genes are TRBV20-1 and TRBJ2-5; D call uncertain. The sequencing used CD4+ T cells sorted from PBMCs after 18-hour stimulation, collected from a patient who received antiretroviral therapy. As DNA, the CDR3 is TGCAGTGCTAGAATTAGGGAGACCCAGTACTTC. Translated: CSARIRETQYF.